This section outlines one T cell receptor beta chain sequence together with its context. Its antigen target is currently unknown. Nothing much larger sits one base from this clone, and base qualities are not available. This sample includes further DNA sequences coding for the same CDR3. The germline V gene gives CDR1 as LGHNA and CDR2 as YSLEER. A distance of 12 bases separates the germline ends of V and J, which lose 4 bases and 0 bases respectively. The CDR3 has 15 amino acids, counting the end cysteine and phenylalanine. Only the CDR3 DNA is retained, 45 bases long and in frame from the first base. This sample stems from a study of beta chain features in type 1 diabetes (dated by TCRdb to 2017 to 2018). For the study in its entirety: Mean age, gender distribution, total cell number and subset yield were not different between patients and healthy donors. Across all samples, some 110,000,000 sorted cells were examined, and cell number per subset correlated strongly with RNA yield. Regulatory and stem cell-like memory subsets were obtained from only 8 patients and about 8 healthy donors, while naive and central memory subsets were obtained from all 28 donors. The study compared TCRB repertoires of sorted circulating CD4+ T cell subsets between recently diagnosed type 1 diabetes patients and matched healthy donors.

The High Capacity cDNA Reverse Transcription Kit was used to reverse transcribe all of the isolated RNA, meaning that expressed TCRB transcripts were what got sequenced. Naive, central memory and regulatory T cell samples underwent deep immunoSEQ sequencing, averaging about 3.57 million total reads per sample. Sorted cells were lysed in RLT buffer, and RNA was extracted using DNase-treated RNeasy Micro or Mini kits according to cell number. Each cell subset was processed separately to prevent cross-contamination, with patient and healthy donor samples processed together. The immunoSEQ multiplex PCR was used to amplify TCRB sequences from cDNA, generating 87-bp fragments that spanned the CDR3 region. Sequencing of the amplicons was performed on the Illumina HiSeq platform. In the source study's methods: PCR bias was computationally corrected using synthetic template baselines, reads within Hamming distance 2 were collapsed, and singletons that could not be merged were discarded. Reads were aligned against IMGT so that V, D and J genes, CDR3 length and insertions or deletions at six rearrangement sites could be assigned. Within each subset, clonotype counts were normalized to sorted cell number, after which true diversity and Gini coefficients were computed with the tcR R package. The overlap coefficient, calculated on TCRB nucleotide sequences, was used to measure repertoire sharing. Out-of-frame TCRB sequences from naive cells were analyzed to stand in for the pre-selection repertoire. The source is immuneACCESS, and TCRdb retained only in-frame sequences with V and J called. Part of the clones is not carried over; for the studies checked, unresolved V genes explain less than half of this, and the remainder is unexplained. D and trimming were read from the DNA, whereas the V and J calls and clone size are those reported in that table. This sample gives hundreds of thousands of clones in total; around 15% of them show up just once. 0.07% to 0.095% of the sample is taken by the ten largest.

Each donor gave one peripheral blood draw, about 100 mL on average, collected into heparinised tubes. Naive, central memory, regulatory and stem cell-like memory CD4+ T cells were sorted on a BD FACSAria II using a panel including CD45RO, CCR7, CD25, CD127, CD95 and CD27. Purity was above 95% for every sorted population. PBMCs were isolated immediately by Lymphoprep density gradient centrifugation and stained directly without culture. So that batch effects would be minimized, each experiment stained and sorted samples in pairs, pairing one healthy donor with one patient. The paper as a whole reports these results and caveats: Naive, central memory and regulatory TCRB repertoires appeared to be more similar among patients than among healthy donors. Because small numbers of individuals were included in the HLA sub-analyses, any influence of HLA type on TCRB rearrangement was left unresolved. Because cDNA was sequenced instead of genomic DNA, activated cells with high expression could be over-represented, although the groups did not differ in activation or CD3 levels. PCR might favor shorter templates, but patient and control samples were amplified and corrected together, so any skew would affect both groups equally. Patients with type 1 diabetes made fewer insertions and deleted more nucleotides at VDJ recombination sites, implying thymic rearrangement abnormalities. A moderate but significant shortening of TCRB CDR3 length was observed in type 1 diabetes patients in all four CD4+ subsets.

The sequence was obtained from a man in his late teens or twenties in good health. Sequencing input: naive CD4+ T cells from blood. This sample's cell subset or site label indicates: true naive CD4+ T cells. This sequence uses TRBV4-3 and TRBJ1-2, with an unclear D gene assignment. The sequence in DNA is TGCGCCAGCAGCCGAGGTGGCTCATCTAACTATGGCTACACCTTC. Translated, this is CASSRGGSSNYGYTF.